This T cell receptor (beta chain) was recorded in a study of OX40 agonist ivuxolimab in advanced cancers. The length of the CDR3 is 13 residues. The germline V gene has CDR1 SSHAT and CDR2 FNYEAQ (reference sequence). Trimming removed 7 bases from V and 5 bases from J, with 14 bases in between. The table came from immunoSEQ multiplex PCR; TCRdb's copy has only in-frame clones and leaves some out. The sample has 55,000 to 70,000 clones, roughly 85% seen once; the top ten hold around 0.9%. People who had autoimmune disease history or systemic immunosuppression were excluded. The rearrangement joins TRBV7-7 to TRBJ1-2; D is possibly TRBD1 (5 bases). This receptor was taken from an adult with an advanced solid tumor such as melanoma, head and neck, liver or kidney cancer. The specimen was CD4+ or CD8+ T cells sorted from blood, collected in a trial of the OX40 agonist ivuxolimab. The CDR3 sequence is CASTYGGEYGYTF. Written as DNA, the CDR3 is TGTGCCAGCACCTACGGGGGGGAGTATGGCTACACCTTC.